The present entry profiles one T cell receptor beta chain with its context. This sample was taken from a study of control samples from healthy donors and cancer patients. The data were produced by immunoSEQ multiplex PCR, yet TCRdb's version contains in-frame clones alone and is incomplete. Here the sample spans about 120,000 clones, roughly 90% being singletons. Trimming removed 3 bases from V and 0 bases from J, with 11 bases in between. This CDR3 region has 15 residues. Germline V lookup: CDR1 MNHNS, CDR2 SASEGT. The specimen sequenced was PBMCs. This chain links TRBV6-1 with TRBJ1-1, with D uncertain. The source is a woman between 55 and 75 years old with lung cancer. CDR3: CASSDTGILNTEAFF. The CDR3, as DNA: TGTGCCAGCAGTGATACCGGGATTCTGAACACTGAAGCTTTCTTT.